The 20 T cell receptor beta chains below all came from one sample that was sequenced in a study of CD8 T cells in ankylosing spondylitis. Study results and caveats: Among TCR beta sequences, a motif of about 8 highly homologous variants appeared characteristic of ankylosing spondylitis blood.

TCRdb re-analysed the 5' RACE reads in MiXCR, keeping a single row per CDR3 protein. The profile shows about 420,000 distinct CDR3 sequences, 20% to 25% of them singletons. These receptors' targets are unknown. Sequencing input: blood, either unsorted or a sorted T cell fraction (not recorded which). The receptors come from a male donor with ankylosing spondylitis.

The V and J genes are TRBV12-3 or TRBV12-4 and TRBJ2-5; D is perhaps TRBD1 (6 bases). The CDR3 has 15 residues. V gave up 6 bases and J gave up 5 bases, with 19 bases separating them. Here the CDR3 DNA reads TGTGCCAGCAGCCCGGGGACCCTCCAGGGGGAGACCCAGTACTTC. Translated: CASSPGTLQGETQYF.

The V gene is TRBV25-1, the J gene TRBJ2-5; the match to TRBD1 covers 11 bases. Germline V gives CDR1 MGHDK, CDR2 SYGVNS. This CDR3 has 14 amino acids. V lost 6 bases and J lost 5; bases outside the gene matches: 5. CDR3 loop: CASRGDRGEETQYF. CDR3 sequence (DNA): TGTGCCAGCAGGGGGGACAGGGGGGAGGAGACCCAGTACTTC.

The rearrangement links TRBV4-2 to TRBJ2-6; TRBD1 agrees at 12 bases. Losses at the gene ends were 1 base for V and 4 bases for J; bases not matched to a gene: 5. Germline V gives CDR1 LGHNA, CDR2 YNFKEQ. CDR3 length equals 18 residues. In DNA form, the CDR3 reads TGTGCCAGCAGCCAAGCGGGACAGGGGGCTCCCGGGGCCAACGTCCTGACTTTC. It translates to CASSQAGQGAPGANVLTF.

The chain has TRBV5-6 and TRBJ2-1, with 8 bases aligning to TRBD2. This CDR3 region has 17 residues. Per the germline V gene, CDR1 is SGHDT and CDR2 is YYEEEE. Trimming cost V 4 bases and J 3 bases; bases outside gene matches: 12. DNA for the CDR3: TGTGCCAGCAGCCTCGATTCCGGGACTAGAAACTACAATGAGCAGTTCTTC. Its protein is CASSLDSGTRNYNEQFF.

This clonotype was recorded a few times. V usage is TRBV20-1 and J usage is TRBJ2-7; tentative D call: TRBD2 (6 bases). The ends were cut back, 6 bases at V and 3 bases at J, with 15 bases in the middle. The length of the CDR3 is 13 residues. Germline assignment: CDR1 DFQATT and CDR2 SNEGSKA (reference sequence). The CDR3 DNA reads TGCAGTGCCTCGGTGGACGGGGGCTACGAGCAGTACTTC. It translates to CSASVDGGYEQYF.

This chain uses TRBV5-6 with TRBJ2-3; 7 bases line up with TRBD1. This CDR3 has 13 residues. V was pared by 6 bases and J by 9 bases, with 10 bases of the junction left unmatched. The germline CDR1 and CDR2 sequences are SGHDT and YYEEEE. The CDR3 sequence: CASTAGVGGTQYF. For the CDR3, the DNA is TGTGCCAGCACCGCGGGTGTAGGGGGCACGCAGTATTTT.

The chain joins TRBV12-3 or TRBV12-4 to TRBJ1-5; D possibly corresponds to TRBD1 (6 bases). V dropped 0 bases and J dropped 6 bases, with 12 bases sitting between them. CDR3 size: 15 residues. The CDR3 region is CASSLARQAGQPQHF. CDR3 nucleotide sequence: TGTGCCAGCAGTTTAGCTAGACAGGCAGGTCAGCCCCAGCATTTT.

The genes are TRBV28 and TRBJ2-2, with TRBD1 matching over 10 bases. Germline values: CDR1 MDHEN, CDR2 SYDVKM. Trimming at V came to 3 bases and at J to 5 bases, leaving 6 bases not matched to a gene. The CDR3 is 16 residues long. CDR3 sequence (DNA): TGTGCCAGCAGTTTGGGACAGGGGATTGTAACCGGGGAGCTGTTTTTT. Translating gives CASSLGQGIVTGELFF.

The V gene is TRBV19, the J gene TRBJ1-5; no clear D. The CDR3 has 14 amino acids. Germline loops: CDR1 LNHDA, CDR2 SQIVND (reference sequence). The V gene lost 2 bases and the J gene lost 4 bases, with 9 bases spanning the gap. DNA for the CDR3: TGTGCCAGTAGTATAACGGACGGTAATCAGCCCCAGCATTTT. Protein product: CASSITDGNQPQHF.

This clonotype showed up just a few times. The rearrangement joins TRBV2 to TRBJ2-3, with 8 nucleotides matching TRBD2. This CDR3 is 15 amino acids long. Germline V lookup: CDR1 SNHLY, CDR2 FYNNEI. The ends lost 5 bases at V and 3 bases at J; junction bases unmatched: 7. The CDR3 sequence is CASSREASGTDTQYF. The CDR3 coding sequence is TGTGCCAGCAGTAGGGAGGCTAGCGGGACAGATACGCAGTATTTT.

This clonotype was observed a single time. The chain combines TRBV10-3 with TRBJ2-5; D is possibly TRBD2 (5 bases). Trimming left V 10 bases short and J 5 bases short, with 17 bases between. Germline CDR1 and CDR2: ENHRY and SYGVKD. The CDR3 spans 13 residues. This CDR3 is CATRFGIEETQYF. The CDR3 DNA reads as TGTGCCACCCGGTTCGGGATAGAGGAGACCCAGTACTTC.

Note on this clonotype: A read error may produce the germline difference seen at one junction end. This chain links TRBV30 with TRBJ2-6; tentatively, D is TRBD1 (5 bases). This CDR3 comprises 14 residues. Germline V CDR1 and CDR2: GTSNPN, SVGIG (reference sequence). CDR3 sequence: CAWSRGDGAIVLTF. The CDR3 nucleotides read TGTGCCTGGAGCAGAGGAGATGGGGCCATCGTCCTGACTTTC.

The chain joins TRBV3-1 to TRBJ2-1; maybe TRBD1 (6 bases). The CDR3 covers 11 residues. Germline loops: CDR1 LGHDT, CDR2 YNNKEL (reference sequence). V lost 1 base and J 12 bases, leaving 7 bases between the germline ends. CDR3 DNA sequence: TGTGCCAGCAGCCAAGGGACAGTGCAGTTCTTC. Amino acids: CASSQGTVQFF.

This clonotype was seen more than once but under ten times. The chain couples TRBV5-1 to TRBJ2-3, with 10 positions matching TRBD2. Germline CDR1 is SGHRS and CDR2 is YFSETQ. V lost 5 bases and J lost 2; bases outside the gene matches: 8. The CDR3 runs to 16 residues. The CDR3 region has the DNA TGCGCCAGCAGATTAGCGGGAGGTCCCATCACAGATACGCAGTATTTT. Its translation is CASRLAGGPITDTQYF.

This clonotype was observed a handful of times. The chain is built from TRBV6-5 and TRBJ1-6; TRBD1 aligns across 9 bases. The V gene's germline CDR1 is MNHEY and CDR2 SVGAGI. The CDR3 is 15 residues long. Trimming took 4 bases from V and 7 from J; bases not matched to a gene: 5. DNA for the CDR3: TGTGCCAGCAGTTCGGCGACAGGGGGGAATTCACCCCTCCACTTT. The encoded protein is CASSSATGGNSPLHF.

This clonotype was observed a few times. The chain joins TRBV24-1 to TRBJ2-3; 11 bases map to TRBD1. The CDR3 extends over 14 amino acids. CDR1 is KGHDR, CDR2 SFDVKD, per germline. The ends lost 5 bases at V and 4 bases at J; junction bases unmatched: 1. In DNA form, the CDR3 reads TGTGCCACCAGTGGGACAGGGGGCTCAGATACGCAGTATTTT. Translating gives CATSGTGGSDTQYF.

J is TRBJ2-1 and V is TRBV11-2; D is undetermined. This CDR3 spans 16 amino acids. Trimming stripped 6 bases from V and 0 bases from J, with 15 bases between. Germline CDR1 and CDR2: SGHAT and FQNNGV. The chain's CDR3 is CASSLHADISYNEQFF. The CDR3 region has the DNA TGTGCCAGCAGTCTCCACGCGGATATCTCCTACAATGAGCAGTTCTTC.

This clonotype was counted a single time. This is likely a read error, given that the CDR3 carries no conserved phenylalanine or tryptophan at its end. The chain is built from TRBV5-1 and TRBJ1-1, with no clear D. Per the germline V gene, CDR1 is SGHRS and CDR2 is YFSETQ. The germline V and J ends were trimmed by 4 bases and 1 base, with 14 bases remaining between them. The CDR3 length is 15 residues. The CDR3 DNA reads as TGCGCCAGCAGCACCCGGACTTCGACGAACACTGAAGCTTTCCTT. It translates to CASSTRTSTNTEAFL.

The chain has TRBV15 and TRBJ1-4; the match to TRBD1 covers 7 bases. The CDR3 length is 16 residues. Per germline, CDR1 LNHNV and CDR2 YYDKDF (reference sequence). The trim removed 4 bases at V and 3 bases at J, leaving 8 bases unmatched. In DNA form, the CDR3 reads TGTGCCACCAGCACGTATCAGGGACAGCCTAATGAAAAACTGTTTTTT. Its translation: CATSTYQGQPNEKLFF. The complete variable domain, with remaining parts taken from reference TRBV15 and TRBJ1-4, reads DAMVIQNPRYQVTQFGKPVTLSCSQTLNHNVMYWYQQKSSQAPKLLFHYYDKDFNNEADTPDNFQSRRPNTSFCFLDIRSPGLGDTAMYLCATSTYQGQPNEKLFFGSGTQLSVL.

The V and J genes are TRBV28 and TRBJ2-3; 10 bases match TRBD2. V trimming: 6 bases; J trimming: 3 bases; junction bases outside the gene matches: 12. Germline CDR1 MDHEN, CDR2 SYDVKM. The CDR3 has 17 residues. The CDR3 sequence is CASSPAGGPGQTDTQYF. DNA for the CDR3: TGTGCCAGCAGCCCAGCGGGAGGGCCAGGGCAGACAGATACGCAGTATTTT.